The clone carrying this T cell receptor (beta chain) was picked up a small number of times. The data derive from a study of beta chain features in type 1 diabetes. Reverse transcribing all isolated RNA meant expressed TCRB transcripts were sequenced. The table came from immunoSEQ multiplex PCR; TCRdb's copy has only in-frame clones and leaves some out. The sample records 810,000 or so clones, about a sixth being singletons. Sequencing was done on a sample of naive CD4+ T cells from blood. The TCR originated in a woman aged 18-30 years in good health.

DNA of the CDR3: TGTGCCAGCACCCTGGTGAACAGGCGGCCCAACTATGGCTACACCTTC. Residues: CASTLVNRRPNYGYTF. This chain uses TRBV5-6 with TRBJ1-2, with a tentative D call TRBD1 (5 bases). Trimming shortened V by 6 bases and J by 2 bases, and 20 bases separated the two germline ends. The CDR3 covers 16 residues. Germline V gene lookup returns CDR1 SGHDT and CDR2 YYEEEE.